Listed below are T cell receptor beta chains from one sample, sequenced in a study of CXCR3-negative and CXCR3-positive naive CD8 T cells. No DNA is given; TCRdb re-called the 5' RACE reads and lists each CDR3 protein once. The listing records 55,000 to 70,000 distinct CDR3 sequences. Sequencing used naive CXCR3+ CD8+ T cells from blood. Receptors were obtained from a human donor in good health. Some clones in this sample may be carry-over from other donors' samples. CDR3s include the opening cysteine and the closing phenylalanine or tryptophan. Each record gives: V gene, clone size, J gene, CDR3 protein. A row's size may be missing; if present it is once, few, many or a size class.

>TRBV29-1|-|TRBJ2-3
CSVWRRGGTDTQYF
>TRBV4-3|-|TRBJ2-1
CASSHADSYNKQFF
>TRBV7-6|medium-sized|TRBJ2-1
CASSLGRAEQFF
>TRBV7-9|-|TRBJ1-1
CASSLMSGAFF
>TRBV7-9|-|TRBJ2-2
CASSLEVGGHMNTGELFF
>TRBV7-2|-|TRBJ2-7
CASRTDPGFNEQYF
>TRBV7-9|-|TRBJ2-7
CASSQGLNYEQYF
>TRBV6-2/TRBV6-3|-|TRBJ2-1
CASSHRDSAYNEQFF
>TRBV7-2|-|TRBJ1-1
CASSPSEYTEAFF
>TRBV7-9|-|TRBJ2-1
CASPGKGDSYNEQFF
>TRBV7-2|-|TRBJ2-7
CASSTLNQDEQYF
>TRBV20-1|-|TRBJ1-2
CSASTLPTGLRWNGYTF
>TRBV5-1|-|TRBJ1-2
CASSLDRSSYGYTF
>TRBV9|-|TRBJ2-2
CASSTPLGGGPWTGELFF
>TRBV20-1|-|TRBJ1-3
CSARVRDKGIPGNTIYF
>TRBV9|-|TRBJ2-1
CASSVTGIDEQFF
>TRBV9|-|TRBJ2-5
CASSVRLHGETQYF
>TRBV7-9|-|TRBJ1-2
CASSLGLDPGYTF
>TRBV7-9|-|TRBJ2-2
CASSLGGGTSNTGELFF
>TRBV3-1|-|TRBJ2-4
CASSQEFIGIQYF
>TRBV7-8|-|TRBJ2-4
CASSLTATIGDIQYF
>TRBV7-3|-|TRBJ2-3
CASSPTSGMLADTQYF
>TRBV5-1|-|TRBJ2-1
CASSTWTGVNEQFF
>TRBV9|-|TRBJ1-1
CASSVKLGSNTEAFF
>TRBV29-1|-|TRBJ2-1
CSVRLARYNEQFF
>TRBV19|-|TRBJ2-3
CASSEVLYTDTQYF
>TRBV5-6|-|TRBJ2-2
CASSLAGTGGSGELFF
>TRBV15|-|TRBJ1-4
CATSRDMEAALNEKLFF
>TRBV6-5|-|TRBJ2-2
CASTDLRLANTGELFF
>TRBV28|-|TRBJ1-5
CASQQGGQPQHF
>TRBV27|medium-sized|TRBJ2-7
CASSSSYEQYF
>TRBV4-3|-|TRBJ1-1
CASSQDGTGNTEAVF
>TRBV9|-|TRBJ2-2
CASSVLVGTRELFF
>TRBV7-9|-|TRBJ1-1
CASSPGPNTEAFF
>TRBV7-9|-|TRBJ2-5
CASSSLLAGMETQYF
>TRBV29-1|-|TRBJ1-2
CSVELLGVRGDGYTF
>TRBV12-3/TRBV12-4|-|TRBJ2-1
CASRQGLSNEQFF
>TRBV5-6|-|TRBJ2-1
CASSHSAEQFF
>TRBV20-1|-|TRBJ1-4
CSARDPGEGIEKLFF
>TRBV19|-|TRBJ2-7
CASSGTGSHEQYF
>TRBV7-8|-|TRBJ1-4
CASSLISEEKLFF
>TRBV7-9|-|TRBJ1-4
CASSSRANEKLFF
>TRBV7-3|-|TRBJ2-3
CASSTVGWDTQYF
>TRBV6-2/TRBV6-3|-|TRBJ1-1
CASSYPSLLGWNTEAFF
>TRBV12-3/TRBV12-4|-|TRBJ1-1
CASSFPTTGAEDTEAFF
>TRBV18|-|TRBJ2-5
CASSQASPAYQETQYF
>TRBV7-9|-|TRBJ2-1
CASSSRQGADEQFF
>TRBV15|-|TRBJ2-3
CATRGWPSAATQYF
>TRBV7-8|-|TRBJ1-1
CASSLGRTNTEAFF
>TRBV30|-|TRBJ2-7
CAWSGEGERAYEQYF
>TRBV2|-|TRBJ1-5
CASSPRDPRVPQHF
>TRBV4-3|-|TRBJ2-7
CASSPRGPSWGDEQYF
>TRBV29-1|-|TRBJ1-1
CSVEQGGHTEAFF
>TRBV12-3/TRBV12-4|-|TRBJ2-1
CASSPLGPQNEQFF